The 25 T cell receptor beta chains below all came from one sample that was sequenced in a study of cytomegalovirus exposure and HLA in healthy donors. The PCR used 60 Vbeta and 13 Jbeta primers. Clones were read by immunoSEQ multiplex PCR, and TCRdb kept only the in-frame ones, dropping some. The sample contains approximately 150,000 clones, 60% to 80% of which appear only once. Sequencing was carried out using PBMCs. These receptors were collected from a young man in good health and CMV-seropositive.

This clone was observed a handful of times. The chain is built from TRBV29-1 and TRBJ1-5; D remains unclear. Germline V gene lookup returns CDR1 SQVTM and CDR2 ANQGSEA. The CDR3 contains 13 residues. Trimming stripped 4 bases from V and 7 bases from J, with 14 bases between. The CDR3 reads CSVVSGPGQPQHF. Here the CDR3 DNA reads TGCAGCGTTGTTAGCGGTCCTGGACAGCCCCAGCATTTT. Combining the CDR3 with reference TRBV29-1 and TRBJ1-5 gives the whole variable domain SAVISQKPSRDICQRGTSLTIQCQVDSQVTMMFWYRQQPGQSLTLIATANQGSEATYESGFVIDKFPISRPNLTFSTLTVSNMSPEDSSIYLCSVVSGPGQPQHFGDGTRLSIL.

This chain joins TRBV30 and TRBJ1-2; D remains unclear. Germline V gene sequence: CDR1 GTSNPN, CDR2 SVGIG (reference sequence). The V end lost 5 bases, the J end lost 7 bases, and 17 bases lay between the germline ends. This CDR3 contains 13 residues. This CDR3 reads CAWDLGSVVGYTF. The DNA for the CDR3 is TGTGCCTGGGACTTAGGATCGGTCGTTGGCTACACCTTC.

The rearrangement links TRBV14 to TRBJ1-6, with D possibly matching TRBD1 (6 bases). The germline CDR1 and CDR2 sequences are SGHDN and FVKESK. The ends were cut back, 5 bases at V and 8 bases at J, with 10 bases in the middle. This CDR3 contains 13 residues. As DNA, the CDR3 is TGTGCCAGCAGCAAACAGGGTTATTCACCCCTCCACTTT. This gives the protein CASSKQGYSPLHF. Filled out from reference TRBV14 and TRBJ1-6, the complete variable domain reads EAGVTQFPSHSVIEKGQTVTLRCDPISGHDNLYWYRRVMGKEIKFLLHFVKESKQDESGMPNNRFLAERTGGTYSTLKVQPAELEDSGVYFCASSKQGYSPLHFGNGTRLTVT.

The chain recombines TRBV5-5 with TRBJ1-4; TRBD1 matches at 7 bases. Germline CDR1 and CDR2: SGHKS and YYEKEE (reference sequence). This CDR3 region has 13 residues. The V segment lost 2 bases and the J segment 6 bases; nucleotides outside the gene matches: 1. CDR3 residues: CASSLTGDEKLFF. CDR3 in DNA: TGTGCCAGCAGCTTAACAGGGGATGAAAAACTGTTTTTT. Using reference TRBV5-5 and TRBJ1-4 for the parts outside the CDR3, the full variable domain is DAGVTQSPTHLIKTRGQQVTLRCSPISGHKSVSWYQQVLGQGPQFIFQYYEKEERGRGNFPDRFSARQFPNYSSELNVNALLLGDSALYLCASSLTGDEKLFFGSGTQLSVL.

The V call is TRBV5-4, the J call TRBJ2-7; no definite D call. V gave up 4 bases and J gave up 6 bases, with 11 bases separating them. CDR1 is SGHNT and CDR2 is YYREEE in the germline V gene (reference sequence). The CDR3 runs to 12 residues. The CDR3 DNA sequence: TGTGCCAGCAGCAGTACCGGTGTCGAGCAGTACTTC. Protein sequence: CASSSTGVEQYF.

The sample holds one count of this clone. The chain links TRBV7-9 to TRBJ2-3; D possibly corresponds to TRBD2 (6 bases). V was clipped by 5 bases and J by 5 bases, with 14 bases between them. The CDR3 length is 14 residues. Germline V gene lookup returns CDR1 SEHNR and CDR2 FQNEAQ (reference sequence). This CDR3 is CASSPSGGVDTQYF. CDR3 DNA: TGTGCCAGCAGCCCTTCCGGAGGGGTAGATACGCAGTATTTT. The variable domain in full, completed from reference TRBV7-9 and TRBJ2-3, reads DTGVSQNPRHKITKRGQNVTFRCDPISEHNRLYWYRQTLGQGPEFLTYFQNEAQLEKSRLLSDRFSAERPKGSFSTLEIQRTEQGDSAMYLCASSPSGGVDTQYFGPGTRLTVL.

The rearrangement links TRBV5-8 to TRBJ2-1, with TRBD2 as a possible D gene (6 bases). V lost 0 bases to trimming and J lost 9 bases, with 19 bases between them. CDR1 SGHTS and CDR2 YDEGEE come from the germline V gene. The CDR3 contains 16 residues. The CDR3 region has the DNA TGTGCCAGCAGCTTGGGAGCGGGCGTAAACCGCGGTGAGCAGTTCTTC. Translating it yields CASSLGAGVNRGEQFF.

The chain joins TRBV25-1 to TRBJ1-4; no clear D gene. CDR1 is MGHDK and CDR2 is SYGVNS in the germline V gene. The V end was cut by 4 bases, the J end by 11 bases, with 11 bases between. The CDR3 has 12 amino acids. The CDR3, as DNA: TGTGCCAGCAGTGTGGGCGGGAATAAACTGTTTTTT. It codes for CASSVGGNKLFF.

This chain links TRBV10-1 with TRBJ2-2, with 10 bases that match TRBD2. This CDR3 comprises 15 residues. J lost 5 bases, V lost 8 bases, and 8 bases had no gene match. Germline CDR1 reads WNHNN; CDR2 reads SYGVQD (reference sequence). The DNA for the CDR3 is TGCGCCAGCCCCCCAGCGGGGGGGGAGACCGGGGAGCTGTTTTTT. Residues: CASPPAGGETGELFF.

The chain links TRBV15 to TRBJ2-1, with D unresolved. CDR3 length: 13 residues. Germline CDR1 reads LNHNV; CDR2 reads YYDKDF (reference sequence). V was shortened by 0 bases and J by 3 bases, with 3 bases between the two germline ends. CDR3 DNA: TGTGCCACCAGCAGAGACAGCTACAATGAGCAGTTCTTC. Translating gives CATSRDSYNEQFF. Looking up the rest from reference TRBV15 and TRBJ2-1 gives the full variable domain: DAMVIQNPRYQVTQFGKPVTLSCSQTLNHNVMYWYQQKSSQAPKLLFHYYDKDFNNEADTPDNFQSRRPNTSFCFLDIRSPGLGDTAMYLCATSRDSYNEQFFGPGTRLTVL.

This clone has a handful of counts. The chain is built from TRBV5-4 and TRBJ2-1; TRBD2 matches at 12 bases. Germline V lookup: CDR1 SGHNT, CDR2 YYREEE (reference sequence). V lost 4 bases to trimming and J lost 5 bases; unmatched junction nucleotides: 10. The CDR3 has 17 residues. The CDR3 sequence is CASSPNAGLAGHNEQFF. In DNA form, the CDR3 reads TGTGCCAGCAGCCCAAATGCCGGACTAGCGGGACACAATGAGCAGTTCTTC.

DNA for the CDR3: TGTGCCAGTAGTATTGCCGGGACAGCCACCGGGGAGCTGTTTTTT. Amino acid sequence: CASSIAGTATGELFF. The chain employs TRBV19 and TRBJ2-2, with TRBD1 identical over 7 bases. Losses at the gene ends were 3 bases for V and 4 bases for J; bases not matched to a gene: 5. Germline CDR1 and CDR2: LNHDA and SQIVND (reference sequence). CDR3 length: 15 residues.

The J gene is TRBJ2-5, the V gene TRBV7-2; 13 positions match TRBD2. Looked up from germline, CDR1 is SGHTA and CDR2 is FQGNSA. This CDR3 has 16 amino acids. Trimming cost V 3 bases and J 4 bases; bases outside gene matches: 5. Here the CDR3 DNA reads TGTGCCAGCAGCTTGCGTACTAGCGGGGGGGCAGAGACCCAGTACTTC. Its protein is CASSLRTSGGAETQYF.

This clone was seen a single time. The chain is built from TRBV5-1 and TRBJ2-1; 8 bases match TRBD1. The CDR3 is made up of 15 amino acids. Looked up from germline, CDR1 is SGHRS and CDR2 is YFSETQ. V shed 1 base and J 5 bases; nucleotides not matched to a gene: 5. CDR3 coding DNA: TGCGCCAGCAGCTTGTACCAGGGGGCCAACAATGAGCAGTTCTTC. This translates into CASSLYQGANNEQFF.

The rearrangement links TRBV6-1 to TRBJ1-3; no reliable D call. Germline CDR1 and CDR2: MNHNS and SASEGT. CDR3 size: 14 residues. V gave up 7 bases and J gave up 2 bases, with 12 bases separating them. CDR3 region: CASTWAVPGNTIYF. For the CDR3, the DNA is TGTGCCAGCACGTGGGCAGTACCTGGAAACACCATATATTTT.

This clone is a singleton in its sample. The chain recombines TRBV9 with TRBJ2-7; no firm D call. The germline V gene has CDR1 SGDLS and CDR2 YYNGEE. The V end lost 0 bases, the J end lost 2 bases, and 6 bases lay between the germline ends. This CDR3 contains 13 residues. CDR3 amino acids: CASSVDGPYEQYF. The CDR3 nucleotides read TGTGCCAGCAGCGTAGATGGGCCCTACGAGCAGTACTTC.

This clone has just one count. This chain connects TRBV18 to TRBJ1-1, with TRBD1 as a possible D gene (6 bases). With 6 bases removed from V and 1 base from J, the gap between germline ends came to 27 bases. The CDR3 length is 19 residues. From germline, CDR1 is KGHSH and CDR2 LQKENI. This chain's CDR3 is CASSRGTQAHALGNTEAFF. For the CDR3, the DNA is TGTGCCAGCTCGCGAGGGACACAAGCTCACGCTCTAGGGAACACTGAAGCTTTCTTT.

The J gene is TRBJ1-2, the V gene TRBV4-1; perhaps TRBD1 as D (6 bases). The CDR3 spans 16 residues. The germline gives CDR1 MGHRA, CDR2 YSYEKL. Between the trimmed V and J ends, which lost 0 bases and 2 bases, there was a span of 13 bases. The CDR3 region has the DNA TGCGCCAGCAGCCAAGATCAGGGGAGATTGAACTATGGCTACACCTTC. Translation: CASSQDQGRLNYGYTF.

With regard to this clone: The germline gene is not matched at one end of the junction; a read error may be the cause. The chain is built from TRBV7-9 and TRBJ2-1, with TRBD1 matching 7 bases. This CDR3 spans 16 amino acids. Germline assignment: CDR1 SEHNR and CDR2 FQNEAQ (reference sequence). The CDR3 DNA follows: TGTTCCAGCAGCTGGGGACAGACCCATACCTACAATGAGCAGTTCTTC. Protein: CSSSWGQTHTYNEQFF.

This clone was counted between two and nine times. The chain employs TRBV5-4 and TRBJ1-4; TRBD1 aligns across 7 bases. Losses at the gene ends were 5 bases for V and 4 bases for J; bases not matched to a gene: 5. Germline V gives CDR1 SGHNT, CDR2 YYREEE (reference sequence). The CDR3 has 14 amino acids. In DNA form, the CDR3 reads TGTGCCAGCAGTGCTGACAGGGTTAATGAAAAACTGTTTTTT. It encodes CASSADRVNEKLFF.

V usage is TRBV6-1 and J usage is TRBJ2-1; D is uncertain. Germline V lookup: CDR1 MNHNS, CDR2 SASEGT. V lost 7 bases to trimming and J lost 8 bases, with 9 bases between them. The CDR3 spans 11 residues. As DNA, the CDR3 is TGTGCCAGCACCCGGGTCCATGAGCAGTTCTTC. This gives the protein CASTRVHEQFF.

The chain uses TRBV27 and TRBJ2-1; 16 bases are a match to TRBD2. CDR1 and CDR2 from the germline V gene are MNHEY and SMNVEV (reference sequence). The CDR3 has 21 amino acids. V trimming: 5 bases; J trimming: 8 bases; junction bases outside the gene matches: 21. CDR3 sequence reads: CASSPYTPSRGTSGRGHEQFF. As DNA, the CDR3 is TGTGCCAGCAGTCCTTATACCCCGTCCCGGGGGACTAGCGGGAGGGGCCATGAGCAGTTCTTC.

This clone has more than one count but fewer than ten. V gene TRBV6-1 combines with J gene TRBJ2-1, with 8 bases matching TRBD1. This CDR3 contains 13 residues. Germline trimming cut 7 bases from V and 4 bases from J; bases unmatched to any gene: 3. CDR1 is MNHNS, CDR2 SASEGT, per germline. DNA of the CDR3: TGTGCCAGCACCCGGGACAGGTACAATGAGCAGTTCTTC. It encodes CASTRDRYNEQFF.

V usage is TRBV5-4 and J usage is TRBJ1-4; TRBD1 agrees at 10 bases. The ends lost 4 bases at V and 6 bases at J; junction bases unmatched: 6. This CDR3 contains 15 residues. Looked up from germline, CDR1 is SGHNT and CDR2 is YYREEE (reference sequence). The CDR3 DNA follows: TGTGCCAGCAGCCCGGACAGGGGGGTGGATGAAAAACTGTTTTTT. It yields the protein CASSPDRGVDEKLFF.

The genes are TRBV4-1 and TRBJ1-5; a weak D match, TRBD1 (6 bases). The CDR3 is 16 amino acids. Trimming shortened V by 3 bases and J by 4 bases, and 16 bases separated the two germline ends. Germline V gene lookup returns CDR1 MGHRA and CDR2 YSYEKL. CDR3 nucleotide sequence: TGCGCCAGCAGCCAGGTAAACAGGGTCGGGAATCAGCCCCAGCATTTT. Translated: CASSQVNRVGNQPQHF.